The clone carrying this TCR beta chain occurred a few times. Antigen unknown. The PCR made use of 60 Vbeta and 13 Jbeta primers. Produced via immunoSEQ multiplex PCR; TCRdb's table is partial and in-frame only. The sample contains about 90,000 clones, roughly 70% of which appear only once. The data originate from a study of cytomegalovirus exposure and HLA in healthy donors. Study-wide results and limits: A classifier reportedly called cytomegalovirus status with high sensitivity and specificity.

Though nominally healthy at sampling, donors likely had unrecorded immune exposures. The receptor was isolated from a young woman in good health and CMV-seropositive. The sample consisted of PBMCs.

The CDR3 DNA follows: TGTGCCAGTAGGTCCCCTGACAGGGTCCGTGGCTACACCTTC. It is translated as CASRSPDRVRGYTF. The gene calls are TRBV19 and TRBJ1-2; 7 nucleotides match TRBD1. Germline-derived CDR1 and CDR2 are LNHDA and SQIVND (reference sequence). V was pared by 6 bases and J by 7 bases, with 11 bases of the junction left unmatched. The length of the CDR3 is 14 residues.